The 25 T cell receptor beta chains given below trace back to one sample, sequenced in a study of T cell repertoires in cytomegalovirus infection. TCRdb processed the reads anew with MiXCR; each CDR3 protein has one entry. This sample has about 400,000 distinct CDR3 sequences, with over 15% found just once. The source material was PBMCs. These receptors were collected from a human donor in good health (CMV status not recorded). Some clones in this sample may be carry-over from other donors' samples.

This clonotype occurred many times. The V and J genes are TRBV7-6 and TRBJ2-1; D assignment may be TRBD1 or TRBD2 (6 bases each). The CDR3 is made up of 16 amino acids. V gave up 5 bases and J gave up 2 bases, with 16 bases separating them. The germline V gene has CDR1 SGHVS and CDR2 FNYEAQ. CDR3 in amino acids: CASSPSAGGPYNEQFF. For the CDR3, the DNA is TGTGCCAGCAGCCCCTCGGCCGGGGGCCCCTACAATGAGCAGTTCTTC.

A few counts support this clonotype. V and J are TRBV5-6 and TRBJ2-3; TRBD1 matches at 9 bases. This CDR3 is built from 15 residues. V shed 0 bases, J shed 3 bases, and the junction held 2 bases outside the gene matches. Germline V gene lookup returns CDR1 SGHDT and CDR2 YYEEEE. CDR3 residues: CASSLDRGLTDTQYF. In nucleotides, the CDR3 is TGTGCCAGCAGCTTGGACAGGGGGCTTACAGATACGCAGTATTTT.

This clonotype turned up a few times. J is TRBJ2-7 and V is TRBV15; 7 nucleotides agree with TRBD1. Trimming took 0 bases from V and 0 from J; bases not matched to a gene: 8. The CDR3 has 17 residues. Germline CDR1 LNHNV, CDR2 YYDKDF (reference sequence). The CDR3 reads CATSRDLDRSNSYEQYF. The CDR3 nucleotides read TGTGCCACCAGCAGAGACCTGGACAGGTCCAACTCCTACGAGCAGTACTTC. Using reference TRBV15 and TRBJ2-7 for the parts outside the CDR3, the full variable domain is DAMVIQNPRYQVTQFGKPVTLSCSQTLNHNVMYWYQQKSSQAPKLLFHYYDKDFNNEADTPDNFQSRRPNTSFCFLDIRSPGLGDTAMYLCATSRDLDRSNSYEQYFGPGTRLTVT.

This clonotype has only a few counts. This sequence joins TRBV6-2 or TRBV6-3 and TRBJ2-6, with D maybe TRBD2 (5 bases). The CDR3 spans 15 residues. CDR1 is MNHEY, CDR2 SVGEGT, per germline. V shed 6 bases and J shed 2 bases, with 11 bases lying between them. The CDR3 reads CASSLRVAGANVLTF. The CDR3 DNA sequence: TGTGCCAGCAGCTTGAGGGTGGCTGGGGCCAACGTCCTGACTTTC.

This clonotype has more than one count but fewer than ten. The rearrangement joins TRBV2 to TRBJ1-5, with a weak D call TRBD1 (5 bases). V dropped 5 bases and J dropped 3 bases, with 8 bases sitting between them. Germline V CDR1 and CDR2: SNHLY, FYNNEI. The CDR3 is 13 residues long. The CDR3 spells CASSPGLNQPQHF. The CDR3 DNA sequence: TGTGCCAGCAGTCCGGGACTCAATCAGCCCCAGCATTTT.

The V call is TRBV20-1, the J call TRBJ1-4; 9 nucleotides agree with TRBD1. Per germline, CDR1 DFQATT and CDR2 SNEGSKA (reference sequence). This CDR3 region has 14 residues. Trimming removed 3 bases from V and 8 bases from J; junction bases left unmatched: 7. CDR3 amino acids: CSARDRGAGEKLFF. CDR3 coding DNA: TGCAGTGCTAGGGACAGGGGCGCAGGGGAAAAACTGTTTTTT.

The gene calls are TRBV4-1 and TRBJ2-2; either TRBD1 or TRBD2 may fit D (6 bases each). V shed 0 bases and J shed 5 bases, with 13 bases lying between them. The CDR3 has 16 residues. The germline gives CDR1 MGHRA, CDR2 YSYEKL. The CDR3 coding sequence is TGCGCCAGCAGCCAAGAGGGGGGCGTTCTTACCGGGGAGCTGTTTTTT. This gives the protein CASSQEGGVLTGELFF.

This CDR3 is CAISESIHADNEQFF. As DNA, the CDR3 is TGTGCCATCAGTGAGTCGATTCACGCTGACAATGAGCAGTTCTTC. The rearrangement links TRBV10-3 to TRBJ2-1; D remains unclear. In germline, CDR1 is ENHRY, CDR2 SYGVKD. The CDR3 consists of 15 residues. With 0 bases removed from V and 5 bases from J, the gap between germline ends came to 11 bases.

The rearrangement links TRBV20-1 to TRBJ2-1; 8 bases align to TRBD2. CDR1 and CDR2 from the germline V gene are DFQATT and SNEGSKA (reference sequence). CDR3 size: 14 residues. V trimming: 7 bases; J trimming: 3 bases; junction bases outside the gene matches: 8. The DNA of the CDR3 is TGCAGTGTTATAAGCGGGGGCGACTACAATGAGCAGTTCTTC. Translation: CSVISGGDYNEQFF.

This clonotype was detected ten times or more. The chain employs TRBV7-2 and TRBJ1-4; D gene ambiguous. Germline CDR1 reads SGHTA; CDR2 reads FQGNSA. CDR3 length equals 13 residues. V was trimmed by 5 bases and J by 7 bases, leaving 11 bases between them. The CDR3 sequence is CASSSGLSEKLFF. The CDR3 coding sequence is TGTGCCAGCAGCAGTGGTTTGAGTGAAAAACTGTTTTTT.

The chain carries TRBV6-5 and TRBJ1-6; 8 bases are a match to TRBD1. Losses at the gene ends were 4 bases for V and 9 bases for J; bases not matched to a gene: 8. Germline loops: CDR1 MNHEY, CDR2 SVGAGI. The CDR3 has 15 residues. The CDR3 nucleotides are TGTGCCAGCAGTTCCATGACAGGGGTCCTTTCACCCCTCCACTTT. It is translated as CASSSMTGVLSPLHF.

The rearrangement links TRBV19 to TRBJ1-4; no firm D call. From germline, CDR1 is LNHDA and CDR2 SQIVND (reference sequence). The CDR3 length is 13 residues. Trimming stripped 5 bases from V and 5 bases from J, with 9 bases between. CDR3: CASSGRQNEKLFF. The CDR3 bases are TGTGCCAGTAGTGGCAGGCAAAATGAAAAACTGTTTTTT.

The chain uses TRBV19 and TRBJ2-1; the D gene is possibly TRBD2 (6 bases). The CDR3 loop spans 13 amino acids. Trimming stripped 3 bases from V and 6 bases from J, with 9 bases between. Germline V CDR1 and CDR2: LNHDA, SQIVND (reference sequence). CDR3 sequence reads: CASSIGGPNEQFF. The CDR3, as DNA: TGTGCCAGTAGTATCGGAGGGCCCAATGAGCAGTTCTTC. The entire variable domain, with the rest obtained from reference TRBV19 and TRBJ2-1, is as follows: DGGITQSPKYLFRKEGQNVTLSCEQNLNHDAMYWYRQDPGQGLRLIYYSQIVNDFQKGDIAEGYSVSREKKESFPLTVTSAQKNPTAFYLCASSIGGPNEQFFGPGTRLTVL.

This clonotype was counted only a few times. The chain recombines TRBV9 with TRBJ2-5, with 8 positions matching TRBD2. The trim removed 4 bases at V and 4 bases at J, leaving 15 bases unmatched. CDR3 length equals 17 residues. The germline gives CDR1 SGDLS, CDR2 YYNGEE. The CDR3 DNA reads TGTGCCAGCAGCCCCTTAGCGGGGTCGGTGTCTCTAGAGACCCAGTACTTC. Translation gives CASSPLAGSVSLETQYF.

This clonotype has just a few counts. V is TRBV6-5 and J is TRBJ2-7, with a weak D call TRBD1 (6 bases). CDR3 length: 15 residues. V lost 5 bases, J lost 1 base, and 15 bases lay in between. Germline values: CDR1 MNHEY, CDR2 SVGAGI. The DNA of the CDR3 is TGTGCCAGCAGTGAAGTTGGGACACCATCCTACGAGCAGTACTTC. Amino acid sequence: CASSEVGTPSYEQYF.

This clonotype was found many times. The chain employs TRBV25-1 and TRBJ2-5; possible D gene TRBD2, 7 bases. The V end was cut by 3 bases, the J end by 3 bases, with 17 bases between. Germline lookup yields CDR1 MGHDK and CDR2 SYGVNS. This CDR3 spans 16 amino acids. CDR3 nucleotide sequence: TGTGCCAGCAGTGATCAGGGCGGGGGCCGAGAAGAGACCCAGTACTTC. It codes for CASSDQGGGREETQYF. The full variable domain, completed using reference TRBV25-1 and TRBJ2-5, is EADIYQTPRYLVIGTGKKITLECSQTMGHDKMYWYQQDPGMELHLIHYSYGVNSTEKGDLSSESTVSRIRTEHFPLTLESARPSHTSQYLCASSDQGGGREETQYFGPGTRLLVL.

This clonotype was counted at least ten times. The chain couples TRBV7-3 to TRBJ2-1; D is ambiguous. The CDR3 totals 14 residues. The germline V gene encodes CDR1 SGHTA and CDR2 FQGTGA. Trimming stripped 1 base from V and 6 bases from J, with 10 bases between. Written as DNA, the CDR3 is TGTGCCAGCAGCTTAATGGCCCAATCCAATGAGCAGTTCTTC. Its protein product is CASSLMAQSNEQFF.

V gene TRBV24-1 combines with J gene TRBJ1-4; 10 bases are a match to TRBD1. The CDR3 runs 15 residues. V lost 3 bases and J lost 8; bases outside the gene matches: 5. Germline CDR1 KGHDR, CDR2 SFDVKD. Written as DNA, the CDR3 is TGTGCCACCAGTGATCCGACAGGGGGCGAAGAAAAACTGTTTTTT. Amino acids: CATSDPTGGEEKLFF.

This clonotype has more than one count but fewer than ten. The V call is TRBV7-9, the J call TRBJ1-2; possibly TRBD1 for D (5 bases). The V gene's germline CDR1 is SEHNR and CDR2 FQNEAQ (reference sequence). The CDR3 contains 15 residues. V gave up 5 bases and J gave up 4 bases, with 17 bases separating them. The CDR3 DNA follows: TGTGCCAGCAGCGCCAATCCAGGGTCCGTCTATGGCTACACCTTC. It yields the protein CASSANPGSVYGYTF.

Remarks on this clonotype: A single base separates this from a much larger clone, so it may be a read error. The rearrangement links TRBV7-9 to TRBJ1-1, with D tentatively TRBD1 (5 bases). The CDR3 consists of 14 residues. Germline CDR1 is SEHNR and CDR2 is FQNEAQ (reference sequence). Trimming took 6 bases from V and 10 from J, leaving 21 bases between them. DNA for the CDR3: TGTGCCAGCAGTCACGCCGGGACCCCGATCAGAGCTTTCTTT. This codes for CASSHAGTPIRAFF.

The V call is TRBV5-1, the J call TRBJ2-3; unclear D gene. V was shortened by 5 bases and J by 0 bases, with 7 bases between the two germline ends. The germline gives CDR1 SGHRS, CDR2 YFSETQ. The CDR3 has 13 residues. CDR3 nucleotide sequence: TGCGCCAGCAGACCGGACAGCACAGATACGCAGTATTTT. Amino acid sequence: CASRPDSTDTQYF.

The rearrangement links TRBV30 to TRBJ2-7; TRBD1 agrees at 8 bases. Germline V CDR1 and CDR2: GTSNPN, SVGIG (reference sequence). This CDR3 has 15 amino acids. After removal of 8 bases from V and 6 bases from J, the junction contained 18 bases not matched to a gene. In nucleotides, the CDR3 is TGTGCCGGTACAACGCCGGAGACAGGGGATATCGAGCAGTACTTC. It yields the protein CAGTTPETGDIEQYF.

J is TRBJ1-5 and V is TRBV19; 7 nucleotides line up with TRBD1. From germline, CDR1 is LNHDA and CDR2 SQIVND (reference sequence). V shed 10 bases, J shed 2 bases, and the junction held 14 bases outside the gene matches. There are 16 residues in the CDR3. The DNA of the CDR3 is TGTGCCACCCTAGTACGGGTGGGGACAGGCAATCAGCCCCAGCATTTT. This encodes CATLVRVGTGNQPQHF.

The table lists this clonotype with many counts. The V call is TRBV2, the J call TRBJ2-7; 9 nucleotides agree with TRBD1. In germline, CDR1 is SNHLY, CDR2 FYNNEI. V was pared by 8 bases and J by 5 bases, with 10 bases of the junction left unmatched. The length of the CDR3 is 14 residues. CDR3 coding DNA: TGTGCCAGCGCGACCTCCGGGACAGGGAACGAGCAGTACTTC. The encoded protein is CASATSGTGNEQYF.

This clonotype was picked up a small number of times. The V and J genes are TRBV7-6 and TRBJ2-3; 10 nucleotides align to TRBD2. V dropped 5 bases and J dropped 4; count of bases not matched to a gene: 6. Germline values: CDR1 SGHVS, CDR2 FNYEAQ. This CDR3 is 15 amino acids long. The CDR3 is CASSPSGGAPDTQYF. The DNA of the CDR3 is TGTGCCAGCAGCCCCAGCGGGGGGGCCCCAGATACGCAGTATTTT.